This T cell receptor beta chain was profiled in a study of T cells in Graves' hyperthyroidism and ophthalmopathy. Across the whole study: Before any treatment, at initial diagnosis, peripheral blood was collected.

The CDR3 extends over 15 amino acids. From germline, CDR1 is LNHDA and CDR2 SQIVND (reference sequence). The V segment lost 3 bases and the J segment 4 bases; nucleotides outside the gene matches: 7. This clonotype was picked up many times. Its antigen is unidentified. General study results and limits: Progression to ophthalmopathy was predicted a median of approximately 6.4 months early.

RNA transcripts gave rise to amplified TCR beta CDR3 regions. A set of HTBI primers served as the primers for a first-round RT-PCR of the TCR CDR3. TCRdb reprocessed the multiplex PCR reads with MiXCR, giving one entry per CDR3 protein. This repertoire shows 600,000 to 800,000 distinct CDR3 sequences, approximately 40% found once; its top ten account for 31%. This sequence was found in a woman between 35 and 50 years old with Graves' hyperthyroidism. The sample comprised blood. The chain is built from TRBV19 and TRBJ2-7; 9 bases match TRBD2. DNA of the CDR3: TGTGCCAGTAGTATGGATAGCGGGGGACCGTACGAGCAGTACTTC. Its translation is CASSMDSGGPYEQYF.